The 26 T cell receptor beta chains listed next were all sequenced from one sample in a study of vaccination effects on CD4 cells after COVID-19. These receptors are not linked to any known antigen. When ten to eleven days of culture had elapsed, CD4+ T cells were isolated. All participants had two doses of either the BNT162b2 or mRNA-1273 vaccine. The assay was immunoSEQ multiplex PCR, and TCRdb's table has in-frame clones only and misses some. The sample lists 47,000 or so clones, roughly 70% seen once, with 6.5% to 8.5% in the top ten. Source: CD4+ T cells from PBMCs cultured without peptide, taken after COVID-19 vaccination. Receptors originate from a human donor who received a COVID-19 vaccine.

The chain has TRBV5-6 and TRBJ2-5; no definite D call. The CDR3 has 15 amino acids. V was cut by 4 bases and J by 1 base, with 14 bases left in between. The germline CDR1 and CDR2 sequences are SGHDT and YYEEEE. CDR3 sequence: CASSTPSFSQETQYF. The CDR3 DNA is TGTGCCAGCAGCACACCTAGTTTTTCCCAAGAGACCCAGTACTTC.

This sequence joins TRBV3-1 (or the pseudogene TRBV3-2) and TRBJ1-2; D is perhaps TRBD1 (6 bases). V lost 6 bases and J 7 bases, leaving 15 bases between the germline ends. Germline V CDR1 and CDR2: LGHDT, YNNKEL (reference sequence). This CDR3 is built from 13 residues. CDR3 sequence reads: CASRLGGEGGYTF. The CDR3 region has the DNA TGTGCCAGCAGACTAGGGGGAGAGGGTGGCTACACCTTC.

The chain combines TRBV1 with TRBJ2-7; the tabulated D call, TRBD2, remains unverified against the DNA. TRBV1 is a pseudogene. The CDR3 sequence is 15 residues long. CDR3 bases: TGCACCAGCAGAAACGGGAAATACAATCGGTACGAGCAGTACTTC. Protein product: CTSRNGKYNRYEQYF.

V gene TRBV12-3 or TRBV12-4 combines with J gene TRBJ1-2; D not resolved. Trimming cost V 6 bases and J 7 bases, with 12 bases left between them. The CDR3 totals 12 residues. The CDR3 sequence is CASSFLPTGYTF. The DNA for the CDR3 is TGTGCCAGCAGCTTTCTGCCCACTGGCTACACCTTC.

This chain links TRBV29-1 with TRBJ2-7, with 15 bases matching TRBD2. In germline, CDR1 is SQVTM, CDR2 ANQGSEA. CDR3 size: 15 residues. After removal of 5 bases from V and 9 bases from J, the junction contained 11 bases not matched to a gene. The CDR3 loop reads CSVSGLAGGSFRQYF. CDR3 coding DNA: TGCAGCGTTAGCGGACTAGCGGGAGGGTCCTTCCGGCAGTACTTC.

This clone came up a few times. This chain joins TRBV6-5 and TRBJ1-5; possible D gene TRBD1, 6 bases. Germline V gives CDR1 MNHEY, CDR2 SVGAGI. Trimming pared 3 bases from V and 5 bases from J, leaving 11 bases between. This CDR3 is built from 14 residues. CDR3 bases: TGTGCCAGCAGTTATTCCGGGGGCGATCAGCCCCAGCATTTT. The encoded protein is CASSYSGGDQPQHF.

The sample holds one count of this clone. CDR3 sequence (DNA): TGTGCCAGCAGCTTAGGTGGGACAGGGCGGGAGACCCAGTACTTC. Encoded protein: CASSLGGTGRETQYF. The chain is built from TRBV11-2 and TRBJ2-5; 9 bases are a match to TRBD1. CDR1 is SGHAT and CDR2 is FQNNGV in the germline V gene. This CDR3 contains 15 residues. V was clipped by 1 base and J by 5 bases; unmatched bases: 5.

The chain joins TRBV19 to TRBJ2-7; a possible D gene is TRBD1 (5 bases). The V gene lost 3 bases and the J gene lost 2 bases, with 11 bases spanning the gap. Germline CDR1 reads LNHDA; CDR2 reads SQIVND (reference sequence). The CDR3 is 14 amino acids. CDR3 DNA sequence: TGTGCCAGTAGTATTAGGGGCACCGCCTACGAGCAGTACTTC. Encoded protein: CASSIRGTAYEQYF.

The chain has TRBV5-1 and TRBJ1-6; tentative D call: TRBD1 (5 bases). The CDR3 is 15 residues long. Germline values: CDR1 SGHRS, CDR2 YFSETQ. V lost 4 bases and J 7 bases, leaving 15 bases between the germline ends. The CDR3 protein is CASSGGRVKNSPLHF. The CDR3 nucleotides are TGCGCCAGCAGCGGCGGCAGGGTCAAGAATTCACCCCTCCACTTT. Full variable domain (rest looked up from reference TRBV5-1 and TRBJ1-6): KAGVTQTPRYLIKTRGQQVTLSCSPISGHRSVSWYQQTPGQGLQFLFEYFSETQRNKGNFPGRFSGRQFSNSRSEMNVSTLELGDSALYLCASSGGRVKNSPLHFGNGTRLTVT.

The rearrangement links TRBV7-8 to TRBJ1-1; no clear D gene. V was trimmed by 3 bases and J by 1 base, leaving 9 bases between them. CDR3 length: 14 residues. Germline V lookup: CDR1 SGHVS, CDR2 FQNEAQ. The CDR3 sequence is CASSFGSRNTEAFF. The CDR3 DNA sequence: TGTGCCAGCAGCTTCGGTTCGAGGAACACTGAAGCTTTCTTT.

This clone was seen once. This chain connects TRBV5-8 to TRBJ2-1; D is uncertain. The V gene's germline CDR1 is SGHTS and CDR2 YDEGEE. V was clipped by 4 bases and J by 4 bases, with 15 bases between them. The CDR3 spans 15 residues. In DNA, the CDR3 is TGTGCCAGCAGCCCGACTGCACACTGGTACAATGAGCAGTTCTTC. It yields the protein CASSPTAHWYNEQFF. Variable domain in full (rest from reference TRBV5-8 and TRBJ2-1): EAGVTQSPTHLIKTRGQQATLRCSPISGHTSVYWYQQALGLGLQFLLWYDEGEERNRGNFPPRFSGRQFPNYSSELNVNALELEDSALYLCASSPTAHWYNEQFFGPGTRLTVL.

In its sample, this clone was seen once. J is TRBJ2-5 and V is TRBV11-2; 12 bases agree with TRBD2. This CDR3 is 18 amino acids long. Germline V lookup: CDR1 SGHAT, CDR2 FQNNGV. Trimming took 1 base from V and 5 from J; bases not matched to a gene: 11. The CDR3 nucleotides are TGTGCCAGCAGCTTAGGTCGGCTAGCGGGGGGGCCTAGGGAGACCCAGTACTTC. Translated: CASSLGRLAGGPRETQYF.

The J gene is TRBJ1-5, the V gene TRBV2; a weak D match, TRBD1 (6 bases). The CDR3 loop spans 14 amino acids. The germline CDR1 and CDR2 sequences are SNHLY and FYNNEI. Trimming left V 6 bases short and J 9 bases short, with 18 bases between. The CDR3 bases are TGTGCCAGCAGCCGGGACACGGGCTCGATGCCCCAGCATTTT. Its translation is CASSRDTGSMPQHF.

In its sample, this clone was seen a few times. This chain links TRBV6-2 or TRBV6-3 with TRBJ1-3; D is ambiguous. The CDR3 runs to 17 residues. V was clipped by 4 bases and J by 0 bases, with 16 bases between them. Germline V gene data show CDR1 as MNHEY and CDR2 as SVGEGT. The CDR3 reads CASSSQRARDSGNTIYF. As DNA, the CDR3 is TGTGCCAGCAGTTCCCAGAGGGCCCGAGACTCTGGAAACACCATATATTTT.

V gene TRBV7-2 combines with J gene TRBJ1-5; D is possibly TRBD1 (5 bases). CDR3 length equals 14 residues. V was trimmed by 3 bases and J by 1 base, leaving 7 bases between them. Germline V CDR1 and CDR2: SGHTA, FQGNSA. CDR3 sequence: CASSLTVSNQPQHF. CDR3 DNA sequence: TGTGCCAGCAGCTTGACAGTAAGCAATCAGCCCCAGCATTTT.

In DNA form, the CDR3 reads TGTGCCAGCAGCCAAGGACTAGCGGGAGGCGGGTACTTC. Its translation is CASSQGLAGGGYF. The J gene is TRBJ2-4, the V gene TRBV3-1 (or the pseudogene TRBV3-2); TRBD2 aligns across 13 bases. The CDR3 has 13 residues. J gave up 15 bases and V 1 base, and 3 bases lay outside the gene matches. CDR1 is LGHDT, CDR2 YNNKEL, per germline (reference sequence).

CDR3 region: CASSQVSTANTGELFF. The CDR3 coding sequence is TGTGCCAGCAGCCAAGTATCGACTGCGAACACCGGGGAGCTGTTTTTT. The J gene is TRBJ2-2, the V gene TRBV4-2; D is uncertain. CDR1 is LGHNA, CDR2 YNFKEQ, per germline. V was clipped by 1 base and J by 0 bases, with 9 bases between them. The CDR3 contains 16 residues.

The CDR3 nucleotides are TGTGCCAGCAGCTTAGTTTTTCGTGCGGGGGGCGGACAGCCCCAGCATTTT. Encoded protein: CASSLVFRAGGGQPQHF. The rearrangement links TRBV7-2 to TRBJ1-5, with a tentative D call TRBD1 (6 bases). CDR1 and CDR2 from the germline V gene are SGHTA and FQGNSA. Trimming pared 1 base from V and 7 bases from J, leaving 20 bases between. The CDR3 has 17 residues.

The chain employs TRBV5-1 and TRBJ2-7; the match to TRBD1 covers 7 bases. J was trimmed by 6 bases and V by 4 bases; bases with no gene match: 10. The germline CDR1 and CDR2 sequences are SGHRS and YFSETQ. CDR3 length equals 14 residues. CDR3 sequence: CASSRTTGFSEQYF. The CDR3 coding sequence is TGCGCCAGCAGCCGGACGACAGGGTTTAGCGAGCAGTACTTC.

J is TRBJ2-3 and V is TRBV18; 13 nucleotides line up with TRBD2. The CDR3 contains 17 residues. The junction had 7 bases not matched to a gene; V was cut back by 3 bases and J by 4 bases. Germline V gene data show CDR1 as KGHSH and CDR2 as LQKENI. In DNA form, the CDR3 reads TGTGCCAGCTCACCGATAGCCGGGACTAGCGGGGCAGATACGCAGTATTTT. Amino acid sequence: CASSPIAGTSGADTQYF.

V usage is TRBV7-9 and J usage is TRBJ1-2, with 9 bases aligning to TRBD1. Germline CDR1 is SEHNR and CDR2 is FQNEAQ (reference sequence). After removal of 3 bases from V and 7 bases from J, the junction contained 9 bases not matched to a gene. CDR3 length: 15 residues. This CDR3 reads CASSLGWDRVFGYTF. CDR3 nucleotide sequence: TGTGCCAGCAGCTTGGGCTGGGACAGGGTATTTGGCTACACCTTC.

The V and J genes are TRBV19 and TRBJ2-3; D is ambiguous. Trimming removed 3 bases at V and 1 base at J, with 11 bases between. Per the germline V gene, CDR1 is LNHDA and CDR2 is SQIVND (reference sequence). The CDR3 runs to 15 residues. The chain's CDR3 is CASSMRHSRTDTQYF. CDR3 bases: TGTGCCAGTAGTATGAGACATTCCCGCACAGATACGCAGTATTTT.

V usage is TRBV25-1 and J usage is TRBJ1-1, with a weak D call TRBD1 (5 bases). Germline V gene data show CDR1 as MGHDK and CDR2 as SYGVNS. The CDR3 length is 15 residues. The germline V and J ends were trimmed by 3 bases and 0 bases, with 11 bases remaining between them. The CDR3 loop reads CASSEGGRLNTEAFF. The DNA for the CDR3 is TGTGCCAGCAGTGAGGGGGGAAGGTTGAACACTGAAGCTTTCTTT.

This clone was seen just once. CDR3 sequence (DNA): TGTGCCAGCAGCGGGAGGAGACGTTTTACGCAGTATTTT. Protein: CASSGRRRFTQYF. The rearrangement joins TRBV9 to TRBJ2-3; tentative D call: TRBD2 (5 bases). This CDR3 is 13 amino acids long. The germline V and J ends were trimmed by 3 bases and 8 bases, with 13 bases remaining between them. Germline V gives CDR1 SGDLS, CDR2 YYNGEE.

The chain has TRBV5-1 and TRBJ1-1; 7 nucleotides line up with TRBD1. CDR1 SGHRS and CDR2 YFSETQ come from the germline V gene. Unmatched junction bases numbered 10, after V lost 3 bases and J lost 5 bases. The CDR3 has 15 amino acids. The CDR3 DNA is TGCGCCAGCAGCTGGGAGGGACAGATAACAACTGAAGCTTTCTTT. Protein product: CASSWEGQITTEAFF. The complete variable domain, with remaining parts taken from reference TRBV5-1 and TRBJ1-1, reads KAGVTQTPRYLIKTRGQQVTLSCSPISGHRSVSWYQQTPGQGLQFLFEYFSETQRNKGNFPGRFSGRQFSNSRSEMNVSTLELGDSALYLCASSWEGQITTEAFFGQGTRLTVV.

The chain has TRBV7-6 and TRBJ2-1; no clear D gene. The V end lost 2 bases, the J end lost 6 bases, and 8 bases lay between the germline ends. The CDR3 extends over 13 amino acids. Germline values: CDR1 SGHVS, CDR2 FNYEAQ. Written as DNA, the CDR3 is TGTGCCAGCAGCTTAAGCGAAGGCAATGAGCAGTTCTTC. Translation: CASSLSEGNEQFF.